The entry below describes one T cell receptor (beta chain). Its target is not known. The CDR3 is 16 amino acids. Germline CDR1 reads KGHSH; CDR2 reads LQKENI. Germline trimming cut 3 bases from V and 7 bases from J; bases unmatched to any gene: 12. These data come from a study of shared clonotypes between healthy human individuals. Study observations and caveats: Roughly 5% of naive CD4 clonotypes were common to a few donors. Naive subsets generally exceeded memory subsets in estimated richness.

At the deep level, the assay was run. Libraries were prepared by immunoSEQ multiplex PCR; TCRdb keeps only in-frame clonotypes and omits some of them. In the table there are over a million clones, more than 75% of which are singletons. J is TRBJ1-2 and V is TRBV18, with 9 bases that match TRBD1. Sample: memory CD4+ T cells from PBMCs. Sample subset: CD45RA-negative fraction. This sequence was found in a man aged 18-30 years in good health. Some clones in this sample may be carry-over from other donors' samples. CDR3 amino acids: CASSPSSGQGGGGYTF. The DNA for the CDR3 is TGTGCCAGCTCACCCTCCTCGGGACAGGGCGGAGGTGGCTACACCTTC.